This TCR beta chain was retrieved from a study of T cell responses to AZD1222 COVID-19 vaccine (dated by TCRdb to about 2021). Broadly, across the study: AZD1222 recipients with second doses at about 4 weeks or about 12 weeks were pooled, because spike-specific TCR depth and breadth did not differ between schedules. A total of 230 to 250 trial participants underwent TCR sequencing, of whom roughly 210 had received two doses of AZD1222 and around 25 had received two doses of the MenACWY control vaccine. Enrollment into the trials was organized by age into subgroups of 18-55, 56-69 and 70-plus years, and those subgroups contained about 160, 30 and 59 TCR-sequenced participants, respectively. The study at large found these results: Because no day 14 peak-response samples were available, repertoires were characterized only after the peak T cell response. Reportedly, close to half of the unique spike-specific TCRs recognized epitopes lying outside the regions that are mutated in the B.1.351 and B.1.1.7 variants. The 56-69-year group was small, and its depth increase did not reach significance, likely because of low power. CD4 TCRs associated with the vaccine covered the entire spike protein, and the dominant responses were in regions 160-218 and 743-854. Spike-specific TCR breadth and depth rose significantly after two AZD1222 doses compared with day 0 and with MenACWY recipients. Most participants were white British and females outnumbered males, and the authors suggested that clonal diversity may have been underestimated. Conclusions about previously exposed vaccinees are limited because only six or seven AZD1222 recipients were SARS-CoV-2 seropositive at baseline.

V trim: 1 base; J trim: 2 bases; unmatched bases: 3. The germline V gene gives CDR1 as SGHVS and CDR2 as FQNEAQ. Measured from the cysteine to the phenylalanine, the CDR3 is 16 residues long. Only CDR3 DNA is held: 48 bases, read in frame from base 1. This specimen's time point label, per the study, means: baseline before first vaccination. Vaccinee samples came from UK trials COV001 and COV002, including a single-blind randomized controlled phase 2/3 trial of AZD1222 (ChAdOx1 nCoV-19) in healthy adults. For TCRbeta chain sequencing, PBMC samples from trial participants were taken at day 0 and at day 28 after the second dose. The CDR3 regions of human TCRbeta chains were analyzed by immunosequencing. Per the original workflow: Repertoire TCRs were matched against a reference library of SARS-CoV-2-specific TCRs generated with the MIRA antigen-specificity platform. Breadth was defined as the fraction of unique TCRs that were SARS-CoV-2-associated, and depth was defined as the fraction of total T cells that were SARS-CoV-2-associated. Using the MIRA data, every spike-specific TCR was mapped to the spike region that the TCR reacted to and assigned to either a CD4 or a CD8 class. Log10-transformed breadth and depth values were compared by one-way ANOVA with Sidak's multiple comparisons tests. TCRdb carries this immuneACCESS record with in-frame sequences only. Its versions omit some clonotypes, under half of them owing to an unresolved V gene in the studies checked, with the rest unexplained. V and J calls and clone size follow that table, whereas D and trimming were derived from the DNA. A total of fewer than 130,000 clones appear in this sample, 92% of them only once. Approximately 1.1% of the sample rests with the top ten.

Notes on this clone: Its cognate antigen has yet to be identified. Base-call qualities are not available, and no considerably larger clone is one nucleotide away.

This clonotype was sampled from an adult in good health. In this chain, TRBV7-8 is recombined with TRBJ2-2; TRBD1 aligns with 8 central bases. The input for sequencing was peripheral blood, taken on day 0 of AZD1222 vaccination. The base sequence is TGTGCCAGCAGCTTAGAAACAGGGGGTAACACCGGGGAGCTGTTTTTT. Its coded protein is CASSLETGGNTGELFF.